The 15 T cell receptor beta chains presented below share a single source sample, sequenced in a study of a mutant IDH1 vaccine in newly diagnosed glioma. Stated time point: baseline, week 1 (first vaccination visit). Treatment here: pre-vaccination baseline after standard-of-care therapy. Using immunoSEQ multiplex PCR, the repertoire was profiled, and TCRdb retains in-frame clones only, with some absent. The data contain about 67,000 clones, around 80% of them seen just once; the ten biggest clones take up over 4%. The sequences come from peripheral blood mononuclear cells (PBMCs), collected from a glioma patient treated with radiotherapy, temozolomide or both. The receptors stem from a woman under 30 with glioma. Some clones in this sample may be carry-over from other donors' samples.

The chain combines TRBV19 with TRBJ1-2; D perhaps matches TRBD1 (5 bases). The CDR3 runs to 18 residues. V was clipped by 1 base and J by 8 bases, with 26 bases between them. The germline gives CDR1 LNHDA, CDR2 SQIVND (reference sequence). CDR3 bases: TGTGCCAGTAGTATAGGAATGGCACCGGGACCTACTTTGCGGGGCTACACCTTC. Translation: CASSIGMAPGPTLRGYTF.

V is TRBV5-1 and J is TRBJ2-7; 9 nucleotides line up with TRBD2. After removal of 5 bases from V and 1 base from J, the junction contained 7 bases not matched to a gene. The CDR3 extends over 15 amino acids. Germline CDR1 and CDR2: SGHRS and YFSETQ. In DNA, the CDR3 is TGCGCCAGCAGTAGGACTAGCGTTCCTTCCTACGAGCAGTACTTC. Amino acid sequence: CASSRTSVPSYEQYF.

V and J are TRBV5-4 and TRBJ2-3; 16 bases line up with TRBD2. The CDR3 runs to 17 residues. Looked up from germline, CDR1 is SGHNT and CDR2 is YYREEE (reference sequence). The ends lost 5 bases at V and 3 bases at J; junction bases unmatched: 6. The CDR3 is CASSPVGLAGGTDTQYF. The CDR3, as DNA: TGTGCCAGCAGTCCAGTGGGACTAGCGGGAGGGACAGATACGCAGTATTTT.

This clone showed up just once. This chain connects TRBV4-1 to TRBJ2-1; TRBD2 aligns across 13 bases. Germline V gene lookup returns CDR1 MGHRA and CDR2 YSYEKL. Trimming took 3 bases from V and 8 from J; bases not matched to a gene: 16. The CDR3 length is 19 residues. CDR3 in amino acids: CASSQGAGFWTSGRDEQFF. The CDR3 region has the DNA TGCGCCAGCAGCCAGGGGGCAGGGTTCTGGACTAGCGGGAGAGATGAGCAGTTCTTC.

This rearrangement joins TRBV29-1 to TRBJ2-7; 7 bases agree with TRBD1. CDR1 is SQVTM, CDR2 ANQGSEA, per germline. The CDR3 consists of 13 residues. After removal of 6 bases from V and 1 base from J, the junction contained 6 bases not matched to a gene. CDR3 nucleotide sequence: TGCAGCGTGATGACAGGGAGTTCCTACGAGCAGTACTTC. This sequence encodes CSVMTGSSYEQYF.

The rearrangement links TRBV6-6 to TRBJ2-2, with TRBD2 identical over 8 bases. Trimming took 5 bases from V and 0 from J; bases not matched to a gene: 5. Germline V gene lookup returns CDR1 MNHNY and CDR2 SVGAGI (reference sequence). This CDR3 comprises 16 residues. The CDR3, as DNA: TGTGCCAGCAGTAACCGGGGGGGAGCGAACACCGGGGAGCTGTTTTTT. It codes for CASSNRGGANTGELFF.

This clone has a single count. DNA for the CDR3: TGTGCCAGCAGTGCCAGCAACGAGCAGTTCTTC. It translates to CASSASNEQFF. The chain has TRBV25-1 and TRBJ2-1; D not certain. The V and J ends lost 4 bases and 10 bases respectively, with 8 bases between them. Germline V CDR1 and CDR2: MGHDK, SYGVNS. The CDR3 sequence is 11 residues long.

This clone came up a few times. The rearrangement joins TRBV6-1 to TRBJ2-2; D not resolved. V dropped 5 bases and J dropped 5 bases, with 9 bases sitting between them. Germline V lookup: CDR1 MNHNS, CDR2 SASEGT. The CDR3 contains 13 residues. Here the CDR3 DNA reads TGTGCCAGCAGTATCGACGGGACCGGGGAGCTGTTTTTT. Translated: CASSIDGTGELFF.

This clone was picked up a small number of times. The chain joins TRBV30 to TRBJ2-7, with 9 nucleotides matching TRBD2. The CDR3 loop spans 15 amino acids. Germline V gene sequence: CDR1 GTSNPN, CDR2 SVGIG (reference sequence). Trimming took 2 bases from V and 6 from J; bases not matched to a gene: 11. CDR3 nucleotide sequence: TGTGCCTGGAGTAGATATAGCGGGAGTGGGGGCGAGCAGTACTTC. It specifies CAWSRYSGSGGEQYF.

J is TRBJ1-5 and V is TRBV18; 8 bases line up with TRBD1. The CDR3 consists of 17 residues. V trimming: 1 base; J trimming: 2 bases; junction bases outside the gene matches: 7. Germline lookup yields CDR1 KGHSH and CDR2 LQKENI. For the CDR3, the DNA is TGTGCCAGCTCACCACGGCCAGGGGGCGCGGGCAATCAGCCCCAGCATTTT. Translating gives CASSPRPGGAGNQPQHF.

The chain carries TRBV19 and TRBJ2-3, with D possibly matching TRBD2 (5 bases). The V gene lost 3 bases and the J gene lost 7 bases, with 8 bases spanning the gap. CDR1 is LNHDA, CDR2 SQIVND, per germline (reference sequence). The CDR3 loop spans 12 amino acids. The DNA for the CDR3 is TGTGCCAGTAGTATCGGACTTTATACGCAGTATTTT. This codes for CASSIGLYTQYF.

In nucleotides, the CDR3 is TGTGCCAGCAGCTTCCCGGGACGAACTTTGTACGAGCAGTACTTC. Translation gives CASSFPGRTLYEQYF. The chain has TRBV5-4 and TRBJ2-7; D is tentatively TRBD1 or TRBD2 (5 bases each). Germline V lookup: CDR1 SGHNT, CDR2 YYREEE (reference sequence). With 2 bases removed from V and 4 bases from J, the gap between germline ends came to 16 bases. The CDR3 loop spans 15 amino acids.

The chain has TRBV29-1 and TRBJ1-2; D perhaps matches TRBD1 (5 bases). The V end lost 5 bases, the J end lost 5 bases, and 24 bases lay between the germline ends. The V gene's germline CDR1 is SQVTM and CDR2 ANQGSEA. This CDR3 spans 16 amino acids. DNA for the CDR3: TGCAGCGTTATGTTGGGGCAGGGTCCGAGCGCTTATGGCTACACCTTC. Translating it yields CSVMLGQGPSAYGYTF. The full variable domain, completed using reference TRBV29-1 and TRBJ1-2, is SAVISQKPSRDICQRGTSLTIQCQVDSQVTMMFWYRQQPGQSLTLIATANQGSEATYESGFVIDKFPISRPNLTFSTLTVSNMSPEDSSIYLCSVMLGQGPSAYGYTFGSGTRLTVV.

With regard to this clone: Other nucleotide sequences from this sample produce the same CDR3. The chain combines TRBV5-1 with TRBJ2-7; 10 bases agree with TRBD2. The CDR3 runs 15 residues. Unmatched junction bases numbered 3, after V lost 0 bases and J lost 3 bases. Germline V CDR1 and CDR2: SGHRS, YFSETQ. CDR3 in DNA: TGCGCCAGCAGCTTGGGCACTAGCGGGATCTACGAGCAGTACTTC. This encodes CASSLGTSGIYEQYF.

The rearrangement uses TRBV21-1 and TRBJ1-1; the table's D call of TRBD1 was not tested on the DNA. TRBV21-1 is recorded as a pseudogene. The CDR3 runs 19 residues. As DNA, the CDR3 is TGTGCCAGCAGCATGAATTCCTGCCAGGCCGATCCTAAGAACACTGAAGCTTTCTTT. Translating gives CASSMNSCQADPKNTEAFF.